A selection of T cell receptor beta chains follows, all from one sample in a study of blood T cell repertoires in COVID-19. Only in-frame clones appear in the TCRdb table, and some are missing; sequencing was by immunoSEQ multiplex PCR. The table includes about 210,000 clones, about 86% detected once. The sample comprised PBMCs or T cells enriched from blood (not recorded which). The origin of the receptors is a woman in her forties or fifties with acute COVID-19. The conserved cysteine and the conserved F or W are not part of the CDR3 here.

j_call: TRBJ2-5; v_call: TRBV6-5; cdr3_aa: ASSYVAGGSVETQY
j_call: TRBJ2-7; v_call: TRBV7-9; cdr3_aa: ASSPDLGTGGRYEQY
j_call: TRBJ1-3; v_call: TRBV11-2; cdr3_aa: ASSLGAPTIY
j_call: TRBJ1-6; v_call: TRBV6-1; cdr3_aa: ASSARSGTGNNSPLH
j_call: TRBJ2-2; v_call: TRBV23-1; cdr3_aa: ASKTGGAGELF
j_call: TRBJ1-2; v_call: TRBV6-6; cdr3_aa: ATQLGMGGYT
j_call: TRBJ1-4; v_call: TRBV19; cdr3_aa: ASRESGLRNEKLF
j_call: TRBJ1-5; v_call: TRBV6-2/TRBV6-3; cdr3_aa: ASSYRDFDGVGAGNDQPQH
j_call: TRBJ2-3; v_call: TRBV5-8; cdr3_aa: ASIMGTSQDTQY
j_call: TRBJ1-1; v_call: TRBV29-1; cdr3_aa: SVETGGMTEAF
j_call: TRBJ2-2; v_call: TRBV7-9; cdr3_aa: ASSRQGANTGELF
j_call: TRBJ2-7; v_call: TRBV7-8; cdr3_aa: ASSWRGTGGSSYEQY
j_call: TRBJ1-1; v_call: TRBV7-2; cdr3_aa: ASSLGLLNTEAF
j_call: TRBJ1-2; v_call: TRBV11-3; cdr3_aa: ASSLLGTGSPTGYT
j_call: TRBJ1-5; v_call: TRBV6-6; cdr3_aa: ATSELGTTVYQPQH
j_call: TRBJ2-7; v_call: TRBV4-2; cdr3_aa: ASSQDWTGTYEQY
j_call: TRBJ2-5; v_call: TRBV7-6; cdr3_aa: ASSGGTGGETQY
j_call: TRBJ1-6; v_call: TRBV19; cdr3_aa: ASDPGQVNSPLH
j_call: TRBJ2-7; v_call: TRBV28; cdr3_aa: ASSLVRQGARGEQY
j_call: TRBJ1-3; v_call: TRBV20-1; cdr3_aa: SASNRVDQNTIY
j_call: TRBJ1-5; v_call: TRBV28; cdr3_aa: ASRSDRRLSPSNQPQH
j_call: TRBJ2-4; v_call: TRBV3-1/TRBV3-2; cdr3_aa: ASSPGAWGAGGGENIQY
j_call: TRBJ1-2; v_call: TRBV6-5; cdr3_aa: ASRTGTGYGYT
j_call: TRBJ1-2; v_call: TRBV6-1; cdr3_aa: ASSEAQFGGYGYT
j_call: TRBJ2-6; v_call: TRBV28; cdr3_aa: ASTARQGAQPGANVLT
j_call: TRBJ2-5; v_call: TRBV7-7; cdr3_aa: ASSSSGRAGETQY
j_call: TRBJ2-7; v_call: TRBV10-3; cdr3_aa: ATKGLAGEQY
j_call: TRBJ2-2; v_call: TRBV7-2; cdr3_aa: ASSTSGGGRGSTGELF
j_call: TRBJ1-6; v_call: TRBV6-2/TRBV6-3; cdr3_aa: ASSYPARGGSYNSPLH
j_call: TRBJ2-2; v_call: TRBV7-6; cdr3_aa: ASSLAAGANTGELF
j_call: TRBJ2-2; v_call: TRBV28; cdr3_aa: ASIERGGTNTGELF
j_call: TRBJ1-2; v_call: TRBV29-1; cdr3_aa: SAVQGYGYT
j_call: TRBJ1-1; v_call: TRBV20-1; cdr3_aa: SAGGREAF
j_call: TRBJ1-2; v_call: TRBV7-2; cdr3_aa: ASSLRLGSHYGYT
j_call: TRBJ1-6; v_call: TRBV11-1; cdr3_aa: ASSFDRGGNSPLH
j_call: TRBJ1-6; v_call: TRBV7-6; cdr3_aa: ASSLVPGQLNSPLH
j_call: TRBJ1-6; v_call: TRBV7-2; cdr3_aa: ASSFNNSPLH
j_call: TRBJ2-1; v_call: TRBV5-1; cdr3_aa: ASSTHRGIDEQF
j_call: TRBJ2-7; v_call: TRBV14; cdr3_aa: ASSQGLAVPYEQY
j_call: TRBJ2-3; v_call: TRBV3-1/TRBV3-2; cdr3_aa: ASSQHQGGDTQY
j_call: TRBJ2-6; v_call: TRBV29-1; cdr3_aa: SALGGSGANVLT
j_call: TRBJ2-7; v_call: TRBV5-1; cdr3_aa: ASSVLGQGANYEQY
j_call: TRBJ1-4; v_call: TRBV28; cdr3_aa: ASSSPSTTNEKLF
j_call: TRBJ2-2; v_call: TRBV5-1; cdr3_aa: ASSLALTGELF
j_call: TRBJ2-1; v_call: TRBV9; cdr3_aa: ASSGQGIEQF
j_call: TRBJ2-1; v_call: TRBV4-2; cdr3_aa: ASSQEGWAGTYGNEQF
j_call: TRBJ2-2; v_call: TRBV29-1; cdr3_aa: SVLRDRGLGTGELF
j_call: TRBJ1-6; v_call: TRBV19; cdr3_aa: ASSGRQGLGNSPLH
j_call: TRBJ1-3; v_call: TRBV6-5; cdr3_aa: ASRGLGGSGNTIY
j_call: TRBJ2-2; v_call: TRBV11-2; cdr3_aa: ASSLDSSGLVGTGELF
j_call: TRBJ2-2; v_call: TRBV18; cdr3_aa: ASSPSGQGIGELF
j_call: TRBJ1-1; v_call: TRBV5-4; cdr3_aa: ASSLGQGAYTEAF
j_call: TRBJ1-2; v_call: TRBV11-2; cdr3_aa: ASRGRDRNYGYT
j_call: TRBJ2-3; v_call: TRBV5-4; cdr3_aa: ASSYAGGPVEDTQY
j_call: TRBJ2-3; v_call: TRBV19; cdr3_aa: ASKDRSTDTQY
j_call: TRBJ1-5; v_call: TRBV19; cdr3_aa: ASRLLQVRNQPQH
j_call: TRBJ2-6; v_call: TRBV15; cdr3_aa: ATSRETQGSIPSGANVLT
j_call: TRBJ2-1; v_call: TRBV30; cdr3_aa: AWSHRTGGLLRNEQF